This record looks at one T cell receptor (beta chain) sequence and its context. Assay: immunoSEQ multiplex PCR; the TCRdb copy retains only in-frame clones and omits some. Here the sample spans roughly 23,000 clones, roughly 90% being singletons. The sample belongs to a study of graft-versus-host responses after intestinal transplantation. CDR3 size: 15 residues. Trimming left V 7 bases short and J 2 bases short, with 17 bases between. The germline V gene encodes CDR1 MNHEY and CDR2 SVGAGI. The V gene is TRBV6-5, the J gene TRBJ1-1, with D perhaps matching TRBD1 (5 bases). The sample consisted of PBMCs, taken roughly 38 days after intestinal transplant. The source of this sequence is a human patient who received an intestinal transplant, so some T cells may come from the graft donor. Here the CDR3 DNA reads TGTGCCAGCATTCTCAACCGGGACGCCAACACTGAAGCTTTCTTT. Translation: CASILNRDANTEAFF.